This T cell receptor beta chain was identified during a study of blood T cell repertoires in COVID-19. Study summary: COVID-19 samples collected from the United States, Italy and Spain covered acute and convalescent phases. Nucleic acid was either cDNA or gDNA, and it came from T cells, B-cell-depleted T cells, or PBMCs.

Participants spanned ages roughly 18 to 90 years and resided in about two dozen US areas. In the authors' methods: Researchers report that nucleated cell counts were estimated from reference gene primer amplification. Profiled with immunoSEQ multiplex PCR; TCRdb holds only in-frame clones, not every one. V and J calls and clone size follow that table, whereas D and trimming were derived from the DNA. The sample yields about 270,000 clones, about 87% seen once. This TCR was sampled from a woman in her 50s who had recovered from COVID-19. The sequenced sample was PBMCs or T cells enriched from blood (not recorded which).

The CDR3 coding sequence is TGTGCCAGCAGCTCGAGGACAGGGACTAATCAGCCCCAGCATTTT. This translates into CASSSRTGTNQPQHF. The chain recombines TRBV7-2 with TRBJ1-5; the match to TRBD1 covers 8 bases. Trimming took 4 bases from V and 4 from J; bases not matched to a gene: 6. CDR3 size: 15 residues. In germline, CDR1 is SGHTA, CDR2 FQGNSA.